The following is a TCR beta chain sequence with its context. Authors' analysis steps: Reference gene primer amplification yielded estimated nucleated cell counts. Only in-frame clones appear in the TCRdb table, and some are missing; sequencing was by immunoSEQ multiplex PCR. Clone size and V and J calls were adopted from that table, with D and trimming inferred from the DNA. The data contain about 400,000 clones, roughly 91% of them singletons. These data belong to a study of blood T cell repertoires in COVID-19. Turning to the study itself: Sources were T cells, B-cell-depleted T cells, or PBMCs; the material itself was cDNA or gDNA.

Trimming left V 5 bases short and J 0 bases short, with 6 bases between. This CDR3 is built from 13 residues. In germline, CDR1 is ENHRY, CDR2 SYGVKD. The sequence came from a woman aged 25 to 39 who had recovered from COVID-19. This sequence joins TRBV10-3 and TRBJ2-3; D remains ambiguous. Sequenced material: PBMCs or T cells enriched from blood (not recorded which). Written as DNA, the CDR3 is TGTGCCATCAGTCCTCCTAGCACAGATACGCAGTATTTT. It encodes CAISPPSTDTQYF.